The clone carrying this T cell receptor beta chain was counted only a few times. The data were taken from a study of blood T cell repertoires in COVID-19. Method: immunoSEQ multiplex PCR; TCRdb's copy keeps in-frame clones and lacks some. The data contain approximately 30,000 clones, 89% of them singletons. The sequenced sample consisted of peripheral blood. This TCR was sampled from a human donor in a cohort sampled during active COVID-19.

Written as DNA, the CDR3 is TGTGCCAGCAGCCAAGATAAATCTAGAAACACCATATATTTT. Its translation is CASSQDKSRNTIYF. The chain combines TRBV4-2 with TRBJ1-3; D gene unclear. Germline V gene sequence: CDR1 LGHNA, CDR2 YNFKEQ. Trimming shortened V by 0 bases and J by 5 bases, and 8 bases separated the two germline ends. This CDR3 is 14 amino acids long.